This TCR beta chain was observed in a study of T-cell memory formation after mild COVID-19. Study conclusions and caveats: Pre-infection memory already had some responding clones, implying cross-reactive memory joined.

This clonotype was counted only a few times. The antigen remains undetermined. Using constant-segment primers, 5'RACE produced TCR alpha and TCR beta cDNA libraries carrying sample barcodes and UMIs. A single record per CDR3 protein comes from TCRdb applying MiXCR to the 5' RACE reads. In the table there are 100,000 or so distinct CDR3 sequences, roughly 11% of which are singletons. CDR3 size: 14 residues. Germline lookup yields CDR1 LGHNA and CDR2 YSLEER. V was clipped by 0 bases and J by 8 bases, with 13 bases between them. The sequenced sample was PBMCs or a T cell subset sorted from them (not recorded which). This chain links TRBV4-3 with TRBJ1-2, with no clear D. This sequence originates from a man between 18 and 29 years old who had mild COVID-19 (a few samples of this study predate the infection). Cell type and time point are not known. In DNA form, the CDR3 reads TGCGCCAGCAGCCAAGACTGGCAAGATAGCGGCTACACCTTC. Amino acids: CASSQDWQDSGYTF.